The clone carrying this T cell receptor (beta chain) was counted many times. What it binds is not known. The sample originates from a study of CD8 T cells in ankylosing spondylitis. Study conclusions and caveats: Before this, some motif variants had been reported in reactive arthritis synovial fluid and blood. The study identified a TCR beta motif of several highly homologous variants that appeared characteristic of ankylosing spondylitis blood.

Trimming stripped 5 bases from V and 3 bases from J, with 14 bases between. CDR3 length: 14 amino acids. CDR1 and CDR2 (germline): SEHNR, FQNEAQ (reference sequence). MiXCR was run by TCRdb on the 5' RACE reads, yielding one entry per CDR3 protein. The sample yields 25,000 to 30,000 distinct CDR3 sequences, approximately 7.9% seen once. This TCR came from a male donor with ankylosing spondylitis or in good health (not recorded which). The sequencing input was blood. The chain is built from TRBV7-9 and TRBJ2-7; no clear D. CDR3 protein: CASSTSHPGYEQYF. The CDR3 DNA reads TGTGCCAGCAGCACCTCCCATCCGGGCTACGAGCAGTACTTC.